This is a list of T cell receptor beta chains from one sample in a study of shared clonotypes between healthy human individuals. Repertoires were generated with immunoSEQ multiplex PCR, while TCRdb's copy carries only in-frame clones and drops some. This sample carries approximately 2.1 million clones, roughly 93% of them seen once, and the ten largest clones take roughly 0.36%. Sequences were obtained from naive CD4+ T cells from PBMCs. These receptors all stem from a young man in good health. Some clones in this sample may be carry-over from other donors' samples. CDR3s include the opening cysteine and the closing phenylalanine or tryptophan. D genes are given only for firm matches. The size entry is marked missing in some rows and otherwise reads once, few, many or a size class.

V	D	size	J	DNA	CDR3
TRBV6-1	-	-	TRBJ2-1	TGTGCCAGCAGTGATCTAGCCCCAACCTACAATGAGCAGTTCTTC	CASSDLAPTYNEQFF
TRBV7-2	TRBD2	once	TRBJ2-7	TGTGCCAGCAGCATTAGCGGGAGCTCCTACGAGCAGTACTTC	CASSISGSSYEQYF
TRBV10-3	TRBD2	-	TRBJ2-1	TGTGCCACCACCACGGGACTAGCGGGAGGAATGGGTGAGCAGTTCTTC	CATTTGLAGGMGEQFF
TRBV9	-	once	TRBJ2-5	TGTGCCAGCAGCCCCCATGCCCTCCGATTCCAAGAGACCCAGTACTTC	CASSPHALRFQETQYF
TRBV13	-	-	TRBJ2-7	TGTGCCAGCAAAGTTATGGGGAAAGGTTCCGAGCAGTACTTC	CASKVMGKGSEQYF
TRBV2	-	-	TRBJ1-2	TGTGCCAGCGTTGCTACGGTGGCTTTTAGCTATGGCTACACCTTC	CASVATVAFSYGYTF
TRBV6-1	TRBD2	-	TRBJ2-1	TGTGCCAGCAGTGACCCTAGCGGGAGGGCCAGGGGCAATGAGCAGTTCTTC	CASSDPSGRARGNEQFF
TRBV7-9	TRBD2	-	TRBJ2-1	TGTGCCAGCAGCAGTCCTAGCGGTCACTACAATGAGCAGTTCTTC	CASSSPSGHYNEQFF
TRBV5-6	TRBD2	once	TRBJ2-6	TGTGCCAGCAGCCCCTCGGGACTAGCGAGGGACGCTGGGGCCAACGTCCTGACTTTC	CASSPSGLARDAGANVLTF
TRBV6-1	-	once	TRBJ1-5	TGTGCCAGCAGTGATATATTACAGCCCCAGCATTTT	CASSDILQPQHF
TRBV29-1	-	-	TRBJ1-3	TGCAGCGTTGGGGACACTGGAAACACCATATATTTT	CSVGDTGNTIYF
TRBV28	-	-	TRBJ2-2	TGTGCCAGCAGGTTAAACACCGGGGAGCTGTTTTTT	CASRLNTGELFF
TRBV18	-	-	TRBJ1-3	TGTGCCAGCTCACCAGGAGCAAAAAACTCTGGAAACACCATATATTTT	CASSPGAKNSGNTIYF
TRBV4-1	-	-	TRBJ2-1	TGCGCCAGCAGCCAAGAAACCAGGGGTGAGCAGTTCTTC	CASSQETRGEQFF
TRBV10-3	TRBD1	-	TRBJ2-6	TGTGCCATCAGTGACTCCGGGACAGGGGGAGCTGGGGCCAACGTCCTGACTTTC	CAISDSGTGGAGANVLTF
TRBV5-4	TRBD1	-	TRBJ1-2	TGTGCCAGCAGCTTGGGAAACAGGGGGGACCTCTATGGCTACACCTTC	CASSLGNRGDLYGYTF
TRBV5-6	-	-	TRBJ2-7	TGTGCCAGCAGCTTGGGGGGGCGTTACGAGCAGTACTTC	CASSLGGRYEQYF
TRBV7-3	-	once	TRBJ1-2	TGTGCCAGCAGCTTAAGAGGGTCGACAGGTGGCTACACCTTC	CASSLRGSTGGYTF
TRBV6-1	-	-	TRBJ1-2	TGTGCCAGCATTGAACAGCCCGACTACTATGGCTACACCTTC	CASIEQPDYYGYTF
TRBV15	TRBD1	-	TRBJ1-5	TGTGCCACCAGCAGAGATCCAACAGGGGAGGGTCAGCCCCAGCATTTT	CATSRDPTGEGQPQHF
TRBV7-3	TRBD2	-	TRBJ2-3	TGTGCCAGCAGCCCATCTAGCGGGAGCCTTGGTTGGACGCAGTATTTT	CASSPSSGSLGWTQYF
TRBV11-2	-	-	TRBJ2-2	TGTGCCAGCGCTAGCTTTTCCGGGGAGCTGTTTTTT	CASASFSGELFF
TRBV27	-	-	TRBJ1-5	TGTGCCAGCAGTTGTCAAGTGAGTGAGCCCAGGCGAGGGTATAGCAATCAGCCCCAGCATTTT	CASSCQVSEPRRGYSNQPQHF
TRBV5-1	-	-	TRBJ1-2	TGCGCCAGCAGCTTGGTGCCGGGGCCGGGAGGCTACACCTTC	CASSLVPGPGGYTF
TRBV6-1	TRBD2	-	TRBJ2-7	TGTGCCAGTAAAATTAGCGGGAGTAGTGACGACGAGCAGTACTTC	CASKISGSSDDEQYF
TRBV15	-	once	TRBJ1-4	TGTGCCACCAGCAGAGAGGCAGAGGCGAATGAAAAACTGTTTTTT	CATSREAEANEKLFF
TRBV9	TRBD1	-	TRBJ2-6	TGTGCCAGCAGCACCACTTCGGGACAGCCCTCTGGGGCCAACGTCCTGACTTTC	CASSTTSGQPSGANVLTF
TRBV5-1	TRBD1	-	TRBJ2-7	TGCGCCAGCAGGAGGGACAGGGGCTCCTACGAGCAGTACTTC	CASRRDRGSYEQYF
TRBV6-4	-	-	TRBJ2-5	TGTGCCCGCAGGGACGTGGAGACCCAGTACTTC	CARRDVETQYF
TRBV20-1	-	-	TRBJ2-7	TGCAGTGCTACCACCGGGTTCGAGCAGTACTTC	CSATTGFEQYF
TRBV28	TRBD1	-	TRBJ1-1	TGTGCCAGCAGTGAGACAGGGACTTGGAACACTGAAGCTTTCTTT	CASSETGTWNTEAFF
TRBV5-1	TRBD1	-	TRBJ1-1	TGCGCCAGCAGCCTACTCGGGACAGAGGCTGAAGCTTTCTTT	CASSLLGTEAEAFF
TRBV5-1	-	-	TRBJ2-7	TGCGCCAGCAGTGGGACGGGCTACGAGCAGTACTTC	CASSGTGYEQYF
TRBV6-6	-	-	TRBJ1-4	TGTGCCAGCAGCCGAAGGGAGGGCGGAAAACTGTTTTTT	CASSRREGGKLFF
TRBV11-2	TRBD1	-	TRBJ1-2	TGTGCCAGCAGTCGCATAACCGGGACAGGGCATGGCTACACCTTC	CASSRITGTGHGYTF
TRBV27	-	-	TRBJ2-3	TGTGCCAGCAGTCTCCTTCCAAGAGGCACAGATACGCAGTATTTT	CASSLLPRGTDTQYF
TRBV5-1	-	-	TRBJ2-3	TGCGCCAGCAGCTCCCCCACAGATACGCAGTATTTT	CASSSPTDTQYF
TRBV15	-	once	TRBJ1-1	TGTGCCACCAGCAGAGAGTTTGCAGGGGCCGAAGCTTTCTTT	CATSREFAGAEAFF
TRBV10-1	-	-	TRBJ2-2	TGCGCCAGCAGTGAATTCAGGGGGGCAGGGACCGGGGAGCTGTTTTTT	CASSEFRGAGTGELFF
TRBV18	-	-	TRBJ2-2	TGTGCCAGCTCACCAACAGCCGGGGGCACCGGGGAGCTGTTTTTT	CASSPTAGGTGELFF
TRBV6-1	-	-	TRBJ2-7	-	CASILGGITYEQYF
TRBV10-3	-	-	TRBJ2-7	TGTGCCATCAGTGAGACGTCGGCGGCCACCTACGAGCAGTACTTC	CAISETSAATYEQYF
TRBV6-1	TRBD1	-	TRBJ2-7	TGTGCCAGCAGTGGCACAGGGGTGAAGTACTTC	CASSGTGVKYF
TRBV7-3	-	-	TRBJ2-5	TGTGCCAGCAGCTTGGGTATCAGGGCCCAAGAGACCCAGTACTTC	CASSLGIRAQETQYF
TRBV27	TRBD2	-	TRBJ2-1	TGTGCCACCCGTGGGTTTCTCGCGGGAGTCCTCTTGGGTGAGCAGTTCTTC	CATRGFLAGVLLGEQFF
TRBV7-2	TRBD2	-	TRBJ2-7	TGTGCCAGCAGCTCTGTAGCGGGGAATTATCAGCAGTACTTC	CASSSVAGNYQQYF
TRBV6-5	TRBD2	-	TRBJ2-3	TGTGCCAGCAGCCGTAGCGGGAGGGCCACGGATACGCAGTATTTT	CASSRSGRATDTQYF
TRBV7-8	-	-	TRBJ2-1	TGTGCCAGCAGCTTGGTAAGTGAGCAGTTCTTC	CASSLVSEQFF